This TCR beta chain is drawn from a study of cytomegalovirus exposure and HLA in healthy donors. In the case of this clone: The antigen remains undetermined.

Study-level results: A prior analysis recorded that most TCR beta V segments were productive about 87% or about 30% of the time. When presence/absence was analysed, sequencing depth was taken to be roughly uniform across donors. There were some public TCRs occurring in many donors, but most TCR sequences were rare. Reports indicate that TCR beta sequences accurately predicted the HLA-A and HLA-B alleles of most subjects.

The PCR ran on 60 Vbeta and 13 Jbeta primers. Only in-frame clones appear in the TCRdb table, and some are missing; sequencing was by immunoSEQ multiplex PCR. The data contain 110,000 to 150,000 clones, roughly four fifths of them singletons. Germline V gene sequence: CDR1 MDHEN, CDR2 SYDVKM. The V end was cut by 8 bases, the J end by 0 bases, with 16 bases between. The CDR3 totals 15 residues. The chain recombines TRBV28 with TRBJ1-2; tentative D call: TRBD1 (6 bases). The receptor's source is a man between 18 and 35 years old in good health and CMV-seropositive. Material for sequencing was PBMCs. The CDR3 region is CASRIDRSANYGYTF. The CDR3 nucleotides are TGTGCCAGCCGAATAGACAGGTCCGCTAACTATGGCTACACCTTC.